This T cell receptor beta chain was captured in a study of blood T cells in healthy people across ages. About the study: Template switching caught about one barcoded beta molecule for each two T cells. Whole-study findings and limits: The study found TCR beta diversity correlated strongly with naive T cell percentage.

This clonotype was counted a few times. Antigen: not known. For the second PCR, which ran for about 6 to 12 cycles, a sample-barcoded 5' primer and a J-beta primer mix were used. Every sample produced at least 2.5 million CDR3-containing paired-end reads. TCRdb processed the 5' RACE reads anew with MiXCR; each CDR3 protein has one entry. The repertoire holds hundreds of thousands of distinct CDR3 sequences, with 22% as singletons. The CDR3 is 12 residues long. Germline V CDR1 and CDR2: DFQATT, SNEGSKA (reference sequence). The germline V and J ends were trimmed by 1 base and 4 bases, with 7 bases remaining between them.

This sequence was found in a man between 65 and 85 years old in good health. Sample: blood. The V and J genes are TRBV20-1 and TRBJ1-2, with D perhaps matching TRBD1 (5 bases). The CDR3: CSARVGTYGYTF. The DNA for the CDR3 is TGCAGTGCTAGAGTGGGGACCTATGGCTACACCTTC.